A single sample gave rise to the 11 T cell receptor beta chains below, sequenced in a study of blood T cell repertoires in COVID-19. Here immunoSEQ multiplex PCR was the method, and the copy in TCRdb shows in-frame clones only, minus some. The data hold roughly 220,000 clones, with about 85% observed a single time. What was sequenced was peripheral blood. The receptors come from a man younger than 45 with active or convalescent COVID-19.

The chain uses TRBV28 and TRBJ1-2; TRBD1 matches 10 bases. This CDR3 has 18 amino acids. V shed 2 bases, J shed 6 bases, and the junction held 15 bases outside the gene matches. The V gene's germline CDR1 is MDHEN and CDR2 SYDVKM. Written as DNA, the CDR3 is TGTGCCAGCAGTTTAGTGACAGGGGGCCTGAACTATGGGGATGGCTACACCTTC. Protein sequence: CASSLVTGGLNYGDGYTF.

This sequence joins TRBV19 and TRBJ1-5; tentative D call: TRBD1 (5 bases). The CDR3 length is 16 residues. Germline V gives CDR1 LNHDA, CDR2 SQIVND (reference sequence). Trimming took off 10 bases at V and 4 bases at J, with 23 bases between the two ends. The CDR3, as DNA: TGTGCCACAAGGGGATTGGATTCGGCGAAAAATCAGCCCCAGCATTTT. Translation gives CATRGLDSAKNQPQHF.

The rearrangement uses TRBV4-1 and TRBJ2-2, with 13 bases fitting TRBD2. The CDR3 runs to 15 residues. After removal of 3 bases from V and 13 bases from J, the junction contained 8 bases not matched to a gene. Germline CDR1 and CDR2: MGHRA and YSYEKL. CDR3 sequence: CASSHTLAGGERLFF. As DNA, the CDR3 is TGCGCCAGCAGCCACACACTAGCGGGGGGGGAGAGGCTGTTTTTT.

This clone has just one count. The CDR3 nucleotides read TGTGCCAGCAGTTTACCCAACTACGAGCAGTACTTC. Translated, it gives CASSLPNYEQYF. The chain has TRBV28 and TRBJ2-7; D uncertain. This CDR3 has 12 amino acids. V lost 2 bases to trimming and J lost 3 bases, with 5 bases between them. The V gene's germline CDR1 is MDHEN and CDR2 SYDVKM.

The chain has TRBV5-1 and TRBJ2-3, with a tentative D call TRBD2 (6 bases). CDR1 and CDR2 from the germline V gene are SGHRS and YFSETQ. The CDR3 covers 15 residues. V shed 3 bases and J shed 4 bases, with 15 bases lying between them. CDR3 residues: CASSSTRTTADTQYF. In DNA, the CDR3 is TGCGCCAGCAGCTCGACTAGGACGACGGCAGATACGCAGTATTTT.

The chain has TRBV5-8 and TRBJ1-2; TRBD1 matches 8 bases. The germline V gene has CDR1 SGHTS and CDR2 YDEGEE. J was trimmed by 1 base and V by 7 bases; bases with no gene match: 6. There are 14 residues in the CDR3. The CDR3 bases are TGTGCCAGCGTTGACAGGGGATTTAACTATGGCTACACCTTC. This codes for CASVDRGFNYGYTF.

In DNA, the CDR3 is TGTGCCAGCAGCCCCTATGAGCCTTATGGCTACACCTTC. Amino acids: CASSPYEPYGYTF. This sequence joins TRBV7-2 and TRBJ1-2; D is ambiguous. The CDR3 covers 13 residues. The ends were cut back, 5 bases at V and 5 bases at J, with 12 bases in the middle. Per germline, CDR1 SGHTA and CDR2 FQGNSA.

The V gene is TRBV6-5, the J gene TRBJ1-4; tentatively, D is TRBD1 (5 bases). Germline CDR1 and CDR2: MNHEY and SVGAGI. The V end lost 3 bases, the J end lost 5 bases, and 13 bases lay between the germline ends. CDR3 length: 15 amino acids. DNA for the CDR3: TGTGCCAGCAGTTATGGGGGGAACCGAAATGAAAAACTGTTTTTT. Encoded protein: CASSYGGNRNEKLFF.

V is TRBV2 and J is TRBJ1-4; D perhaps matches TRBD1 (6 bases). V lost 3 bases and J lost 8, with 16 bases in between. CDR1 is SNHLY, CDR2 FYNNEI, per germline. The CDR3 has 15 residues. CDR3 sequence: CASSDRQVSGEKLFF. CDR3 coding DNA: TGTGCCAGCAGTGACCGACAGGTCTCGGGCGAAAAACTGTTTTTT.

The chain uses TRBV4-2 and TRBJ2-2; tentative D call: TRBD2 (5 bases). The V and J ends lost 0 bases and 6 bases respectively, with 14 bases between them. CDR1 and CDR2 from the germline V gene are LGHNA and YNFKEQ. There are 16 residues in the CDR3. The CDR3 DNA follows: TGTGCCAGCAGCCAAGAAAGAGGGTTTAGGGCCGGGGAGCTGTTTTTT. It codes for CASSQERGFRAGELFF.

V gene TRBV7-2 combines with J gene TRBJ2-1, with 8 bases identical to TRBD2. The J segment lost 3 bases and the V segment lost 0 bases, leaving 4 bases of the junction unmatched. Germline V gene data show CDR1 as SGHTA and CDR2 as FQGNSA. The CDR3 length is 16 residues. CDR3 sequence: CASSLASSGFYNEQFF. In nucleotides, the CDR3 is TGTGCCAGCAGCTTAGCATCTAGCGGGTTCTACAATGAGCAGTTCTTC.